The 25 T cell receptor beta chains presented below share a single source sample, sequenced in a study of blood T cell repertoires in COVID-19. Profiling relied on immunoSEQ multiplex PCR, and the TCRdb table lists in-frame clones only, not all of them. Of 100,000 to 150,000 clones in the sample, around 88% were seen once. The source material was peripheral blood. These TCRs come from a human donor in a cohort sampled during active COVID-19.

V is TRBV2 and J is TRBJ1-2, with D possibly matching TRBD1 (6 bases). CDR1 SNHLY and CDR2 FYNNEI come from the germline V gene. The CDR3 covers 16 residues. The V end was cut by 7 bases, the J end by 4 bases, with 22 bases between. CDR3 nucleotide sequence: TGTGCCAGCATAAGGGCTTGGTCGGACAGCGGCTATGGCTACACCTTC. Protein sequence: CASIRAWSDSGYGYTF. The full variable domain, its missing parts supplied by reference TRBV2 and TRBJ1-2, is EPEVTQTPSHQVTQMGQEVILRCVPISNHLYFYWYRQILGQKVEFLVSFYNNEISEKSEIFDDQFSVERPDGSNFTLKIRSTKLEDSAMYFCASIRAWSDSGYGYTFGSGTRLTVV.

The rearrangement joins TRBV5-4 to TRBJ2-3, with 14 bases that match TRBD2. Germline CDR1 reads SGHNT; CDR2 reads YYREEE (reference sequence). The CDR3 extends over 17 amino acids. The junction had 12 bases not matched to a gene; V was cut back by 4 bases and J by 8 bases. The CDR3 sequence is CASSTAPGLAGEATQYF. The CDR3 DNA is TGTGCCAGCAGCACCGCCCCGGGACTAGCGGGAGAGGCTACGCAGTATTTT.

The chain is built from TRBV14 and TRBJ2-7, with 10 bases fitting TRBD2. With V trimmed by 6 bases and J by 1 base, 6 bases remained unmatched. The CDR3 contains 15 residues. Germline-derived CDR1 and CDR2 are SGHDN and FVKESK. The CDR3 loop reads CASRDGLADSYEQYF. CDR3 DNA: TGTGCCAGCAGGGACGGACTAGCGGATTCCTACGAGCAGTACTTC. Variable domain in full (rest from reference TRBV14 and TRBJ2-7): EAGVTQFPSHSVIEKGQTVTLRCDPISGHDNLYWYRRVMGKEIKFLLHFVKESKQDESGMPNNRFLAERTGGTYSTLKVQPAELEDSGVYFCASRDGLADSYEQYFGPGTRLTVT.

The V and J genes are TRBV7-2 and TRBJ2-2, with TRBD2 identical over 9 bases. V dropped 3 bases and J dropped 6; count of bases not matched to a gene: 5. CDR3 length: 15 residues. Germline CDR1 is SGHTA and CDR2 is FQGNSA. The CDR3 here is CASSLAGGPAGELFF. In nucleotides, the CDR3 is TGTGCCAGCAGCTTGGCGGGAGGGCCGGCCGGGGAGCTGTTTTTT.

The chain is built from TRBV27 and TRBJ2-3; maybe TRBD1 (5 bases). The V and J ends lost 3 bases and 6 bases respectively, with 13 bases between them. CDR1 and CDR2 from the germline V gene are MNHEY and SMNVEV (reference sequence). The CDR3 has 14 amino acids. Here the CDR3 reads CASSLARAFDTQYF. In DNA, the CDR3 is TGTGCCAGCAGTTTGGCCAGGGCCTTTGATACGCAGTATTTT.

V usage is TRBV7-2 and J usage is TRBJ2-7; D gene uncertain. In germline, CDR1 is SGHTA, CDR2 FQGNSA. The V end was cut by 5 bases, the J end by 0 bases, with 11 bases between. This CDR3 spans 14 amino acids. The CDR3: CASSPTYSSYEQYF. CDR3 DNA: TGTGCCAGCAGCCCAACTTACAGCTCCTACGAGCAGTACTTC. The complete variable domain, with remaining parts taken from reference TRBV7-2 and TRBJ2-7, reads GAGVSQSPSNKVTEKGKDVELRCDPISGHTALYWYRQSLGQGLEFLIYFQGNSAPDKSGLPSDRFSAERTGGSVSTLTIQRTQQEDSAVYLCASSPTYSSYEQYFGPGTRLTVT.

There are a few counts of this clone. This chain connects TRBV7-9 to TRBJ2-7, with D perhaps matching TRBD2 (5 bases). CDR3 size: 16 residues. Trimming stripped 2 bases from V and 0 bases from J, with 14 bases between. The germline gives CDR1 SEHNR, CDR2 FQNEAQ (reference sequence). The CDR3 protein is CASSLPRGPSSYEQYF. The CDR3 DNA sequence: TGTGCCAGCAGCTTACCCCGCGGGCCCAGCTCCTACGAGCAGTACTTC.

CDR3 amino acids: CASSFSLNTIYF. CDR3 coding DNA: TGTGCCAGCAGTTTCTCTTTAAACACCATATATTTT. The rearrangement uses TRBV12-3 or TRBV12-4 and TRBJ1-3; D ambiguous. The germline V and J ends were trimmed by 3 bases and 6 bases, with 6 bases remaining between them. The CDR3 sequence is 12 residues long.

The chain joins TRBV2 to TRBJ1-1; TRBD1 might be the D (5 bases). CDR1 and CDR2 (germline): SNHLY, FYNNEI. The CDR3 is 15 amino acids. Between the trimmed V and J ends, which lost 6 bases and 5 bases, there was a span of 19 bases. The CDR3 DNA reads TGTGCCAGCAGCCCCTTCGGGAGGGGCAGAACTGAAGCTTTCTTT. Protein sequence: CASSPFGRGRTEAFF. Combining the CDR3 with reference TRBV2 and TRBJ1-1 gives the whole variable domain EPEVTQTPSHQVTQMGQEVILRCVPISNHLYFYWYRQILGQKVEFLVSFYNNEISEKSEIFDDQFSVERPDGSNFTLKIRSTKLEDSAMYFCASSPFGRGRTEAFFGQGTRLTVV.

The gene calls are TRBV10-2 and TRBJ1-1; TRBD1 agrees at 8 bases. This CDR3 comprises 14 residues. Unmatched junction bases numbered 15, after V lost 7 bases and J lost 11 bases. Germline assignment: CDR1 WSHSY and CDR2 SAAADI. CDR3 in amino acids: CASTPVQGAMRAFF. The CDR3 DNA is TGCGCCAGCACACCGGTCCAGGGGGCGATGCGTGCTTTCTTT.

The V and J genes are TRBV7-7 and TRBJ2-3, with 7 bases lining up with TRBD2. V dropped 5 bases and J dropped 1; count of bases not matched to a gene: 15. Germline CDR1 reads SSHAT; CDR2 reads FNYEAQ (reference sequence). The CDR3 loop spans 18 amino acids. The CDR3 here is CASSHHRDNLAGTDTQYF. In DNA form, the CDR3 reads TGTGCCAGCAGCCATCATCGGGATAACCTAGCGGGCACAGATACGCAGTATTTT.

The chain links TRBV2 to TRBJ2-1, with 8 bases identical to TRBD1. CDR1 is SNHLY and CDR2 is FYNNEI in the germline V gene. There are 14 residues in the CDR3. J lost 6 bases, V lost 4 bases, and 5 bases had no gene match. The DNA for the CDR3 is TGTGCCAGCAGTGGAGACAGGGGCGGCAATGAGCAGTTCTTC. Protein: CASSGDRGGNEQFF.

V and J are TRBV28 and TRBJ2-2, with a tentative D call TRBD2 (5 bases). Germline loops: CDR1 MDHEN, CDR2 SYDVKM. Between the trimmed V and J ends, which lost 6 bases and 7 bases, there was a span of 12 bases. This CDR3 is built from 13 residues. CDR3 bases: TGTGCCAGCAGGATTGGAGGCTTCGGGGAGCTGTTTTTT. Its protein is CASRIGGFGELFF.

This clone turned up a few times. The chain uses TRBV5-8 and TRBJ2-7; TRBD2 aligns across 8 bases. The CDR3 consists of 17 residues. From germline, CDR1 is SGHTS and CDR2 YDEGEE. The V gene end was trimmed by 1 base and the J gene end by 2 bases; junction bases not matched to a gene: 11. The CDR3 bases are TGTGCCAGCAGCTTGAGAAATCCGGGAGGGTTGGCCTACGAGCAGTACTTC. Amino acids: CASSLRNPGGLAYEQYF.

As to this clone: Possible read error: a much larger clone is one base away. This sequence joins TRBV28 and TRBJ1-2; 10 nucleotides match TRBD1. V was clipped by 6 bases and J by 2 bases; unmatched bases: 3. This CDR3 spans 14 amino acids. CDR1 is MDHEN and CDR2 is SYDVKM in the germline V gene. CDR3 in amino acids: CASSPGQGNYGYTF. The CDR3 DNA follows: TGTGCCAGCAGCCCGGGACAGGGGAACTATGGCTACACCTTC.

V usage is TRBV3-1 (or the pseudogene TRBV3-2) and J usage is TRBJ1-5; 10 bases align to TRBD1. V shed 4 bases, J shed 5 bases, and the junction held 2 bases outside the gene matches. Germline V CDR1 and CDR2: LGHDT, YNNKEL (reference sequence). This CDR3 region has 14 residues. CDR3 coding DNA: TGTGCCAGCAGCCCCGGGACAGGGGATCAGCCCCAGCATTTT. It codes for CASSPGTGDQPQHF.

The CDR3 sequence: CASSRGVSSNQPQHF. The CDR3 nucleotides read TGTGCCAGTAGTAGAGGAGTGAGTAGCAATCAGCCCCAGCATTTT. This sequence joins TRBV19 and TRBJ1-5; no firm D call. V shed 4 bases and J shed 0 bases, with 10 bases lying between them. CDR3 length: 15 residues. Per the germline V gene, CDR1 is LNHDA and CDR2 is SQIVND (reference sequence).

The gene calls are TRBV7-2 and TRBJ2-2; no definite D call. This CDR3 spans 17 amino acids. V was trimmed by 2 bases and J by 5 bases, leaving 18 bases between them. Germline V gene sequence: CDR1 SGHTA, CDR2 FQGNSA. CDR3 region: CASSLLAGTIQTGELFF. In nucleotides, the CDR3 is TGTGCCAGCAGCTTACTCGCAGGCACCATTCAAACCGGGGAGCTGTTTTTT.

This clone was counted once. V and J are TRBV6-2 or TRBV6-3 and TRBJ2-7, with 7 positions matching TRBD1. The CDR3 length is 16 residues. With 5 bases clipped from V and 3 bases from J, the junction kept 13 bases outside the gene matches. The germline V gene encodes CDR1 MNHEY and CDR2 SVGEGT. CDR3 amino acids: CASSDPSHRGRYEQYF. The CDR3 DNA follows: TGTGCCAGCAGTGATCCCTCACACAGGGGACGCTACGAGCAGTACTTC.

This chain connects TRBV7-2 to TRBJ1-1; possibly TRBD1 for D (6 bases). CDR3 length: 17 amino acids. CDR1 SGHTA and CDR2 FQGNSA come from the germline V gene. V was clipped by 8 bases and J by 0 bases, with 22 bases between them. The CDR3 region is CASSRMAGAPMNTEAFF. CDR3 nucleotides: TGTGCCAGCTCTCGGATGGCAGGGGCACCTATGAACACTGAAGCTTTCTTT.

J is TRBJ2-1 and V is TRBV5-1; D is unclear. Germline loops: CDR1 SGHRS, CDR2 YFSETQ. The CDR3 has 12 residues. Trimming removed 1 base from V and 7 bases from J, with 6 bases in between. CDR3 loop: CASSLSENEQFF. DNA of the CDR3: TGCGCCAGCAGCTTGAGCGAGAATGAGCAGTTCTTC.

Comment on this clone: Sequence at one end of the junction differs from germline and may be a read error. This rearrangement joins TRBV19 to TRBJ1-2; D unresolved. The CDR3 is 14 amino acids. CDR1 and CDR2 (germline): LNHDA, SQIVND (reference sequence). The CDR3 region is CASSWPVTKYGYTF. The CDR3 bases are TGTGCCAGTAGTTGGCCAGTCACTAAATATGGCTACACCTTC.

J is TRBJ1-2 and V is TRBV5-1, with D unclear. The V gene's germline CDR1 is SGHRS and CDR2 YFSETQ. The CDR3 has 14 amino acids. V was trimmed by 5 bases and J by 0 bases, leaving 11 bases between them. The CDR3 is CASRGEETNYGYTF. In DNA, the CDR3 is TGCGCCAGCAGAGGAGAAGAGACTAACTATGGCTACACCTTC.

With regard to this clone: The identical CDR3 is also encoded by other nucleotide sequences in the sample. The V and J genes are TRBV5-1 and TRBJ2-1; TRBD1 is a possible D gene (5 bases). Trimming cost V 0 bases and J 7 bases, with 11 bases left between them. This CDR3 contains 14 residues. Germline V gene sequence: CDR1 SGHRS, CDR2 YFSETQ. The CDR3 loop is CASSLVISGNEQFF. CDR3 sequence (DNA): TGCGCCAGCAGCTTGGTAATTTCAGGGAATGAGCAGTTCTTC. Supplemented by reference TRBV5-1 and TRBJ2-1, the full variable domain reads KAGVTQTPRYLIKTRGQQVTLSCSPISGHRSVSWYQQTPGQGLQFLFEYFSETQRNKGNFPGRFSGRQFSNSRSEMNVSTLELGDSALYLCASSLVISGNEQFFGPGTRLTVL.

The genes are TRBV2 and TRBJ2-3; 10 bases line up with TRBD1. With 5 bases clipped from V and 4 bases from J, the junction kept 6 bases outside the gene matches. The CDR3 has 15 amino acids. CDR1 and CDR2 from the germline V gene are SNHLY and FYNNEI. This CDR3 reads CASSPGTGVPDTQYF. Written as DNA, the CDR3 is TGTGCCAGCAGTCCCGGGACAGGGGTCCCAGATACGCAGTATTTT.